The 25 T cell receptor beta chains presented below share a single source sample, sequenced in a study of naive and memory T cell subsets. Points from the study as a whole: Possibly reflecting memory cells re-expressing CD45RA, a few larger clonotypes occurred in naive repertoires, especially CD8.

No antigen is known for these receptors. Both TRBC1 and TRBC2 were covered by a beta constant-region primer of two equimolar oligonucleotides. Four rounds of PCR amplified the ligated cDNA using nested alpha and beta constant-region primers plus SP2. TCRdb fed the UMI-ligation and nested PCR reads into MiXCR, producing one record per CDR3 protein. The sample shows approximately 140,000 distinct CDR3 sequences, 22% of them seen only once. The sample consisted of naive CD4+ T cells from blood. Receptor source: a human donor in good health.

The table lists this clonotype with many counts. The rearrangement links TRBV5-6 to TRBJ2-1; D unresolved. CDR1 is SGHDT and CDR2 is YYEEEE in the germline V gene. The CDR3 contains 17 residues. V shed 4 bases and J shed 0 bases, with 17 bases lying between them. The DNA of the CDR3 is TGTGCCAGCAGCCCACGCTTCCCGACGAGCTCCTACAATGAGCAGTTCTTC. It translates to CASSPRFPTSSYNEQFF.

The chain combines TRBV5-1 with TRBJ2-3; the match to TRBD2 covers 11 bases. The germline V gene encodes CDR1 SGHRS and CDR2 YFSETQ. CDR3 length equals 17 residues. V was pared by 4 bases and J by 6 bases, with 13 bases of the junction left unmatched. The CDR3 region is CASSLGTSGPQVDTQYF. Written as DNA, the CDR3 is TGCGCCAGCAGCCTCGGGACTAGCGGACCCCAAGTTGATACGCAGTATTTT.

V gene TRBV29-1 combines with J gene TRBJ2-1; 11 bases are shared with TRBD1. After removal of 5 bases from V and 4 bases from J, the junction contained 10 bases not matched to a gene. In germline, CDR1 is SQVTM, CDR2 ANQGSEA. This CDR3 has 16 amino acids. CDR3 bases: TGCAGCGTTATGGCCCCGGGACAGGGGGTTTACAATGAGCAGTTCTTC. Protein: CSVMAPGQGVYNEQFF.

This clonotype was recorded at least ten times. This sequence joins TRBV2 and TRBJ2-7; unclear D gene. Germline CDR1 is SNHLY and CDR2 is FYNNEI. The CDR3 runs 11 residues. Trimming removed 5 bases from V and 0 bases from J, with 2 bases in between. The DNA of the CDR3 is TGTGCCAGCAGTTACTCCTACGAGCAGTACTTC. Translation gives CASSYSYEQYF.

The gene calls are TRBV19 and TRBJ2-1; D unclear. Germline V gene lookup returns CDR1 LNHDA and CDR2 SQIVND (reference sequence). The CDR3 runs 14 residues. Trimming stripped 7 bases from V and 3 bases from J, with 13 bases between. The CDR3 nucleotides are TGTGCCAGTACTCGAGGACCGAGCTACAATGAGCAGTTCTTC. Translation: CASTRGPSYNEQFF.

The rearrangement links TRBV6-5 to TRBJ2-1; a weak D match, TRBD1 (6 bases). The germline V and J ends were trimmed by 2 bases and 2 bases, with 13 bases remaining between them. The CDR3 contains 16 residues. Per germline, CDR1 MNHEY and CDR2 SVGAGI. The CDR3 sequence is CASSYLPGQTYNEQFF. The CDR3, as DNA: TGTGCCAGCAGTTACCTTCCGGGACAAACCTACAATGAGCAGTTCTTC.

This rearrangement joins TRBV12-3 or TRBV12-4 to TRBJ1-6; D may be TRBD1 (5 bases). Trimming took off 2 bases at V and 9 bases at J, with 14 bases between the two ends. The CDR3 spans 15 residues. In nucleotides, the CDR3 is TGTGCCAGCAGTTTAACGGCAGGGATTAGTTCACCCCTCCACTTT. The encoded protein is CASSLTAGISSPLHF.

V gene TRBV6-1 combines with J gene TRBJ2-4; D gene uncertain. CDR1 and CDR2 from the germline V gene are MNHNS and SASEGT. V was shortened by 0 bases and J by 2 bases, with 8 bases between the two germline ends. The CDR3 runs 15 residues. The CDR3 DNA sequence: TGTGCCAGCAGTGAAGCGGGTGACCCCAAAAACATTCAGTACTTC. It specifies CASSEAGDPKNIQYF.

This clonotype showed up many times. For the CDR3, the DNA is TGTGCCAGCAGGGGGGGGCGCGCTTTCGGCTACACCTTC. This translates into CASRGGRAFGYTF. The rearrangement joins TRBV6-1 to TRBJ1-2, with D tentatively TRBD1 (6 bases). The length of the CDR3 is 13 residues. The germline V and J ends were trimmed by 6 bases and 8 bases, with 16 bases remaining between them. The germline V gene encodes CDR1 MNHNS and CDR2 SASEGT.

This clonotype has just a few counts. The V and J genes are TRBV6-5 and TRBJ2-3; weak D call: TRBD2 (5 bases). Germline CDR1 MNHEY, CDR2 SVGAGI. This CDR3 has 14 amino acids. V was pared by 2 bases and J by 3 bases, with 9 bases between. This chain's CDR3 is CASSYPPGTDTQYF. In nucleotides, the CDR3 is TGTGCCAGCAGTTACCCCCCGGGAACAGATACGCAGTATTTT.

The chain employs TRBV28 and TRBJ1-5; D is uncertain. The CDR3 has 13 residues. Germline lookup yields CDR1 MDHEN and CDR2 SYDVKM. V shed 2 bases and J shed 6 bases, with 8 bases lying between them. CDR3 region: CASSLQGSQPQHF. In DNA, the CDR3 is TGTGCCAGCAGTTTACAAGGGTCTCAGCCCCAGCATTTT.

This clonotype showed up many times. This CDR3 reads CASSFDRGDTQYF. The CDR3 bases are TGTGCCAGCAGTTTTGACAGGGGCGATACGCAGTATTTT. The chain combines TRBV6-2 or TRBV6-3 with TRBJ2-3; 8 nucleotides line up with TRBD1. The V and J ends lost 4 bases and 6 bases, in that order; junction bases with no gene match: 3. In germline, CDR1 is MNHEY, CDR2 SVGEGT. The CDR3 contains 13 residues.

The sample holds a few counts of this clonotype. This sequence joins TRBV28 and TRBJ2-3; perhaps TRBD2 as D (6 bases). Germline V CDR1 and CDR2: MDHEN, SYDVKM. Trimming removed 4 bases from V and 6 bases from J, with 17 bases in between. The CDR3 extends over 15 amino acids. The CDR3 DNA is TGTGCCAGCAGTTCGGCGGGGCCCATCTCGGATACGCAGTATTTT. Protein sequence: CASSSAGPISDTQYF.

As regards this clonotype: Its ends do not fully match the called genes, so a read error is possible. The gene calls are TRBV5-8 and TRBJ2-3; D possibly corresponds to TRBD2 (6 bases). This CDR3 is 14 amino acids long. Per the germline V gene, CDR1 is SGHTS and CDR2 is YDEGEE. The CDR3 reads CANSLSGSTDTQYF. The CDR3 nucleotides are TGTGCCAACAGCTTAAGCGGGTCCACAGATACGCAGTATTTT.

This clonotype was counted ten times or more. The V gene is TRBV28, the J gene TRBJ2-1; D unresolved. V lost 7 bases and J 8 bases, leaving 9 bases between the germline ends. Germline CDR1 MDHEN, CDR2 SYDVKM. There are 11 residues in the CDR3. CDR3 DNA: TGTGCCAGCACCCATTGGGATGAGCAGTTCTTC. It codes for CASTHWDEQFF.

The gene calls are TRBV6-5 and TRBJ1-4; D unresolved. CDR3 size: 14 residues. V was trimmed by 6 bases and J by 2 bases, leaving 10 bases between them. CDR1 is MNHEY and CDR2 is SVGAGI in the germline V gene. The CDR3, as DNA: TGTGCCAGCAGCCTCTCCGGCACTAATGAAAAACTGTTTTTT. As protein: CASSLSGTNEKLFF.

The chain uses TRBV7-2 and TRBJ1-1; 10 positions match TRBD1. The germline gives CDR1 SGHTA, CDR2 FQGNSA. The CDR3 loop spans 12 amino acids. V gave up 3 bases and J gave up 10 bases; unmatched junction bases: 2. CDR3 in amino acids: CASSFGQGGAFF. DNA for the CDR3: TGTGCCAGCAGCTTCGGACAGGGGGGAGCTTTCTTT.

This sequence joins TRBV18 and TRBJ1-1; D not certain. V was shortened by 1 base and J by 2 bases, with 8 bases between the two germline ends. Germline values: CDR1 KGHSH, CDR2 LQKENI. The CDR3 length is 14 residues. CDR3 sequence reads: CASSPLDGNTEAFF. The CDR3 nucleotides read TGTGCCAGCTCACCACTGGACGGAAACACTGAAGCTTTCTTT.

This clonotype occurred a few times. The J gene is TRBJ2-7, the V gene TRBV30; no clear D. Germline CDR1 is GTSNPN and CDR2 is SVGIG (reference sequence). The CDR3 covers 12 residues. The V end was cut by 2 bases, the J end by 0 bases, with 5 bases between. The CDR3 DNA reads as TGTGCCTGGAGTCATAGCTCCTACGAGCAGTACTTC. This encodes CAWSHSSYEQYF.

The chain has TRBV20-1 and TRBJ2-7; 10 nucleotides match TRBD1. The V segment lost 6 bases and the J segment 3 bases; nucleotides outside the gene matches: 2. The germline CDR1 and CDR2 sequences are DFQATT and SNEGSKA (reference sequence). The CDR3 consists of 12 residues. The CDR3 DNA reads TGCAGTGCCGGGACAGGGGACTACGAGCAGTACTTC. Amino acid sequence: CSAGTGDYEQYF.

The gene calls are TRBV30 and TRBJ1-1; D unclear. CDR3 length: 13 amino acids. V lost 0 bases to trimming and J lost 7 bases, with 12 bases between them. CDR1 GTSNPN and CDR2 SVGIG come from the germline V gene (reference sequence). This chain's CDR3 is CAWSVLVMGEAFF. The CDR3 region has the DNA TGTGCCTGGAGTGTACTGGTCATGGGTGAAGCTTTCTTT.

This clonotype was seen at least ten times. V gene TRBV20-1 combines with J gene TRBJ2-5; no clear D. Germline CDR1 is DFQATT and CDR2 is SNEGSKA (reference sequence). The V gene lost 0 bases and the J gene lost 6 bases, with 5 bases spanning the gap. The CDR3 is made up of 11 amino acids. DNA for the CDR3: TGCAGTGCTAGAGATTTGAAGACCCAGTACTTC. It encodes CSARDLKTQYF.

This clonotype was counted at least ten times. This chain uses TRBV29-1 with TRBJ1-1, with D unclear. CDR3 length: 13 amino acids. The V and J ends lost 4 bases and 1 base respectively, with 10 bases between them. The germline CDR1 and CDR2 sequences are SQVTM and ANQGSEA. As DNA, the CDR3 is TGCAGCGTTGGGTCGCGACAGAACACTGAAGCTTTCTTT. Amino acids: CSVGSRQNTEAFF.

This clonotype was detected only once. The CDR3 nucleotides read TGCGCCAGCAGCCTCGGTATGGTCCCAGGGGGAGAGACCCAGTACTTC. As protein: CASSLGMVPGGETQYF. This sequence joins TRBV5-1 and TRBJ2-5; TRBD1 aligns across 7 bases. This CDR3 spans 16 amino acids. CDR1 is SGHRS and CDR2 is YFSETQ in the germline V gene. V gave up 4 bases and J gave up 4 bases; unmatched junction bases: 13.

This clonotype was seen at least ten times. The chain uses TRBV12-3 or TRBV12-4 and TRBJ2-1; 7 bases fit TRBD1. The V and J ends lost 6 bases and 9 bases, in that order; junction bases with no gene match: 20. This CDR3 has 17 amino acids. CDR3 amino acids: CASSSYLGGSTSFEQFF. CDR3 in DNA: TGTGCCAGCAGCTCCTACCTAGGGGGCTCTACCTCGTTTGAGCAGTTCTTC.